The sequence of this T cell receptor (beta chain) was determined in a study of response to subunit inactivated influenza vaccine. In the case of this clonotype: Its antigen is as yet unknown.

TCRdb independently ran MiXCR on the RT-PCR reads; one entry per CDR3 protein. Among over 750,000 distinct CDR3 sequences, around 20% were seen once, and the ten largest hold more than 8.5%. Study-level points and caveats: Every seasonal influenza vaccination brings in few new T cells, the authors suggested.

The germline gives CDR1 DFQATT, CDR2 SNEGSKA (reference sequence). There are 18 residues in the CDR3. Trimming stripped 0 bases from V and 4 bases from J, with 22 bases between. Sequencing was performed on PBMCs from blood, taken roughly 5 days after vaccination. The chain links TRBV20-1 to TRBJ2-1; tentatively, D is TRBD1 or TRBD2 (5 bases each). The clonotype was recovered from a man aged 50-60 years who received an inactivated influenza vaccine. The DNA of the CDR3 is TGCAGTGCTAGAGACCGTCAACCGGGACCCCGGGCGTACAATGAGCAGTTCTTC. It translates to CSARDRQPGPRAYNEQFF.